The clone carrying this T cell receptor (beta chain) was seen only once. Antigen unknown. The record originates from a study of blood T cells in healthy people across ages. Study-level points and caveats: In long-lived donors, naive CD4+ cell counts and diversity exceeded those of aged donors.

Each sample used at least 6 million PBMCs. The CDR3 spans 14 residues. Trimming removed 8 bases from V and 3 bases from J, with 13 bases in between. CDR1 is SGHAT and CDR2 is FQNNGV in the germline V gene. A J-beta primer mix and a sample-barcoded 5' primer were used in a second PCR of roughly 7 to 12 cycles. Template switching added a 12-random-nucleotide identifier to every cDNA molecule. MiXCR, applied by TCRdb to the 5' RACE reads, yields one record per CDR3 protein. Of around 1.5 million distinct CDR3 sequences listed, 59% are singletons. Material for sequencing was blood. The clonotype originates from a man aged 18 to 30 in good health. V usage is TRBV11-2 and J usage is TRBJ1-4; D remains unclear. Here the CDR3 DNA reads TGTGCCAGCCGCCTGCGGGAAGCTAATGAAAAACTGTTTTTT. Its protein product is CASRLREANEKLFF.